A selection of T cell receptor beta chains follows, all from one sample in a study of identical twins. TCRdb re-called the 5' RACE reads with MiXCR, one entry per CDR3 protein. The table lists a few hundred thousand distinct CDR3 sequences, roughly an eighth of them singletons. This same sample was also taken into another study, of yellow fever vaccine responses in identical twins.

The sequenced sample consisted of CD4+ T cells sorted from blood. These receptors all stem from a woman between 18 and 30 years old in good health. Each CDR3 is given with its conserved first and last residue. Fields, in order: V gene, J gene, D gene, clone size, CDR3 DNA, CDR3 protein. A D gene is named only where the DNA matches it firmly. Clone size is stated in some rows and not others, as once, few, many or a class when expanded.

TRBV6-1	TRBJ2-1	.	.	TGTGCCAGCAGTGTTACCGGGGGATCCTACAATGAGCAGTTCTTC	CASSVTGGSYNEQFF
TRBV7-8	TRBJ2-2	TRBD1	few	TGTGCCAGCAGCCCCAGGGACAGGGGGCCCGCGAACACCGGGGAGCTGTTTTTT	CASSPRDRGPANTGELFF
TRBV12-5	TRBJ2-3	TRBD1	.	TGTGCTAGTGGTTCCCGGGACAGGGGTGATACGCAGTATTTT	CASGSRDRGDTQYF
TRBV4-1	TRBJ2-1	.	.	TGCGCCAGCAGCCAAGTCGACTTAATGGTGTTTGGGGAGCAGTTCTTC	CASSQVDLMVFGEQFF
TRBV2	TRBJ1-6	.	few	TGTGCCAGCAGTGAAGGGGGTAGTAGGTCACCCCTCCACTTT	CASSEGGSRSPLHF
TRBV7-8	TRBJ2-1	.	few	TGTGCCAGCAGCTTAGCTCAGGGGGGGACCTACAATGAGCAGTTCTTC	CASSLAQGGTYNEQFF
TRBV24-1	TRBJ2-5	.	.	TGTGCCACCAGTGATTTGTTTGGCGGAGTCCAAGAGACCCAGTACTTC	CATSDLFGGVQETQYF
TRBV20-1	TRBJ1-1	TRBD1	.	TGCAGTACAGGGGGTTACACTGAAGCTTTCTTT	CSTGGYTEAFF
TRBV10-3	TRBJ1-2	.	.	TGTGCCACCGAACAGACAGGCACCGGCTACACCTTC	CATEQTGTGYTF
TRBV6-5	TRBJ2-3	.	few	TGTGCCAGCAGTTACCCCCCCGGGACCGGGTTGAAGTATTTT	CASSYPPGTGLKYF
TRBV7-9	TRBJ1-1	.	.	TGTGCCAGCAGCCAGGCGGCGGTCGAGAACACTGAAGCTTTCTTT	CASSQAAVENTEAFF
TRBV7-2	TRBJ2-1	.	few	TGTGCCAGCAGCTTTTCGTGGAGCCTCTCCTACAATGAGCAGTTCTTC	CASSFSWSLSYNEQFF
TRBV12-3/TRBV12-4	TRBJ1-1	TRBD1	few	TGTGCCAGCAGATTACTGGGACAGGGGGGTAGTCGGACTGAAGCTTTCTTT	CASRLLGQGGSRTEAFF
TRBV5-1	TRBJ2-1	.	.	TGCGCCAGCAGCCATGGCAGGGAAAACAATGAGCAGTTCTTC	CASSHGRENNEQFF
TRBV20-1	TRBJ2-7	.	.	TGCAGTGGGTCCAGGGGCTACGAGCAGTACTTC	CSGSRGYEQYF
TRBV7-2	TRBJ2-3	.	.	TGTGCCAGCAGCCGACAATTGTATACGCAGTATTTT	CASSRQLYTQYF
TRBV27	TRBJ2-1	TRBD2	once	TGTGCCAGCAGCCCGACTAGCGGGAGGGAGTTCTTC	CASSPTSGREFF
TRBV6-1	TRBJ2-1	.	.	TGTGCCAGCACCGACTGGGGGTCACCGGACAATGAGCAGTTCTTC	CASTDWGSPDNEQFF
TRBV28	TRBJ2-1	.	.	TGTGCCAGCAGTCTACCCCATCGGCAGTTCTTC	CASSLPHRQFF
TRBV5-1	TRBJ1-1	.	.	TGCGCCAGCAGCTTGGTAGTGGGGGCGAATGCTGAAGCTTTCTTT	CASSLVVGANAEAFF
TRBV6-5	TRBJ2-1	TRBD2	few	TGTGCCAGCAGTTCCCCGGGCGGGAGGCTCAATGAGCAGTTCTTC	CASSSPGGRLNEQFF
TRBV7-2	TRBJ2-2	TRBD1	.	TGTGCCAGCAGCTTAGCGAGGGGACAGGGCGGAGCCGGGGAGCTGTTTTTT	CASSLARGQGGAGELFF
TRBV7-9	TRBJ2-3	.	few	TGTGCCAGCAGCCGGGACCGAACTAGCACAGATACGCAGTATTTT	CASSRDRTSTDTQYF
TRBV12-3/TRBV12-4	TRBJ2-5	.	many	TGTGCCAGCAGTTCAGGCAGGGCGACCCAAGAGACCCAGTACTTC	CASSSGRATQETQYF
TRBV5-6	TRBJ2-1	TRBD2	.	TGTGCCAGCAGAACAGGGGTTATAGCGGGGGGGGTTTCCTACAATGAGCAGTTCTTC	CASRTGVIAGGVSYNEQFF
TRBV5-1	TRBJ2-3	.	few	TGCGCCAGCAGCTCCCTACCAATTAACCCTAGCACAGATACGCAGTATTTT	CASSSLPINPSTDTQYF
TRBV6-2/TRBV6-3	TRBJ1-1	TRBD1	.	TGTGCAAGCAGTCTTTCGGGACAGGGGAGCGCTGAAGCTTTCTTT	CASSLSGQGSAEAFF
TRBV29-1	TRBJ2-1	.	few	TGCAGCGCCTCGGACCCTTCGGAGTTCTTC	CSASDPSEFF
TRBV12-5	TRBJ2-2	.	.	TGTGCTAGTGGTTTGGGGGTCACAACATCTTCCACCGGGGAGCTGTTTTTT	CASGLGVTTSSTGELFF
TRBV9	TRBJ2-4	TRBD2	.	TGTGCCAGCAGTAGGCTCGGGGGGGAGGGGAACATTCAGTACTTC	CASSRLGGEGNIQYF
TRBV7-9	TRBJ2-1	TRBD2	.	TGTGCCAGCGACAGGGCTAGCGGGAGTCTCAATGAGCAGTTCTTC	CASDRASGSLNEQFF
TRBV7-9	TRBJ1-6	.	.	TGTGCCAGCGGACTAGGGGGGGATTCACCCCTCCACTTT	CASGLGGDSPLHF
TRBV6-1	TRBJ2-2	.	.	TGTGCCAGCACCCGGACAGCGAACACCGGGGAGCTGTTTTTT	CASTRTANTGELFF
TRBV5-1	TRBJ1-1	TRBD1	.	TGCGCCAGCAGCCTCCCGACAGGGAGATTGAACACTGAAGCTTTCTTT	CASSLPTGRLNTEAFF
TRBV3-1	TRBJ2-1	.	many	TGTGCCAGCAGCCAAGGATCCGGGCGACGGAGGAATGAGCAGTTCTTC	CASSQGSGRRRNEQFF
TRBV20-1	TRBJ1-2	TRBD1	few	TGCAGTGCTAGACGGGACAGGGTTGGTGGCTACACCTTC	CSARRDRVGGYTF
TRBV10-3	TRBJ2-3	TRBD2	few	TGTGCAATCAGGGAGGGGTTGTCGGAGGTTGACCCTTATCCGCAGTATTTT	CAIREGLSEVDPYPQYF
TRBV5-1	TRBJ1-5	.	.	TGCGCCAGCAGCCTTTGGACGGGTCAGCCCCAGCATTTT	CASSLWTGQPQHF
TRBV5-1	TRBJ2-5	TRBD2	.	TGCGCCAGCAGCCCCGCTGTAGCGGGGGGGCAAGAGACCCAGTACTTC	CASSPAVAGGQETQYF
TRBV7-2	TRBJ2-5	TRBD2	.	TGTGCCAGCAGCGGGGGGGGTGTCCAGTACTTC	CASSGGGVQYF
TRBV29-1	TRBJ2-6	TRBD1	.	TGCAGCGTCGGGACAGGGAATGGGGCCAACGTCCTGACTTTC	CSVGTGNGANVLTF
TRBV20-1	TRBJ2-7	TRBD1	.	TGCAGTGCTAGTGGATTTCGACCGGGACAGACCTCCTACGAGCAGTACTTC	CSASGFRPGQTSYEQYF
TRBV5-1	TRBJ1-4	.	many	TGCGCCAGCAGCAGGGGTGCAGGGCCCCCAACTAATGAAAAACTGTTTTTT	CASSRGAGPPTNEKLFF
TRBV29-1	TRBJ2-1	TRBD2	.	TGCAGCGTTGGGAACCTAGCGGGGGGCCCCCTCGGGCAGTTCTTC	CSVGNLAGGPLGQFF
TRBV5-1	TRBJ2-5	.	.	TGCGCCAGCAGCTTGGAGGCGGAACAAGAGACCCAGTACTTC	CASSLEAEQETQYF
TRBV3-1	TRBJ1-2	TRBD1	.	TGTGCCAGCAGCCAAGATCTAGGACAGGGGTGGGGCTACACCTTC	CASSQDLGQGWGYTF
TRBV9	TRBJ2-7	.	few	TGTGCCAGCAGCGTATCCCCCTCCCGGAACGAGCAGTACTTC	CASSVSPSRNEQYF
TRBV6-1	TRBJ1-5	TRBD1	.	TGTGCCAGCAGTGAAGCGAGCAGGGGGTATCAGCCCCAGCATTTT	CASSEASRGYQPQHF
TRBV7-9	TRBJ1-1	.	few	TGTGCCAGCAGCCACGGACAACTAGGCGCTGAAGCTTTCTTT	CASSHGQLGAEAFF
TRBV4-2	TRBJ2-7	.	.	TGTGCCAGCAGCCCCCAGGGAAAAAGGGACGAGCAGTACTTC	CASSPQGKRDEQYF
TRBV7-8	TRBJ1-5	TRBD1	.	TGTGCCAGCAGCCTAAGCCCAGGGGGCCACAATCAGCCCCAGCATTTT	CASSLSPGGHNQPQHF
TRBV20-1	TRBJ2-1	.	many	TGCAGTGCTTACTTCTACAATGAGCAGTTCTTC	CSAYFYNEQFF
TRBV3-1	TRBJ2-7	TRBD1	many	TGTGCCAGCAGTCGTACAGGGGGCGTAGACGAGCAGTACTTC	CASSRTGGVDEQYF
TRBV20-1	TRBJ2-1	TRBD2	few	TGCAGTGCTAGCTGGGGACTAGCGGGAAACTCCTACAATGAGCAGTTCTTC	CSASWGLAGNSYNEQFF
TRBV24-1	TRBJ2-1	TRBD2	few	TGTGCCACCAGTGATTTGGAGAGCGGGAGGAGAAATGAGCAGTTCTTC	CATSDLESGRRNEQFF
TRBV10-1	TRBJ2-3	.	few	TGCGCCAGCAGTGAGGGCAGGACTGGGAGCACAGATACGCAGTATTTT	CASSEGRTGSTDTQYF
TRBV11-1	TRBJ1-1	.	.	TGTGCCAGCAGCTTGCTGATGAACACTGAAGCTTTCTTT	CASSLLMNTEAFF